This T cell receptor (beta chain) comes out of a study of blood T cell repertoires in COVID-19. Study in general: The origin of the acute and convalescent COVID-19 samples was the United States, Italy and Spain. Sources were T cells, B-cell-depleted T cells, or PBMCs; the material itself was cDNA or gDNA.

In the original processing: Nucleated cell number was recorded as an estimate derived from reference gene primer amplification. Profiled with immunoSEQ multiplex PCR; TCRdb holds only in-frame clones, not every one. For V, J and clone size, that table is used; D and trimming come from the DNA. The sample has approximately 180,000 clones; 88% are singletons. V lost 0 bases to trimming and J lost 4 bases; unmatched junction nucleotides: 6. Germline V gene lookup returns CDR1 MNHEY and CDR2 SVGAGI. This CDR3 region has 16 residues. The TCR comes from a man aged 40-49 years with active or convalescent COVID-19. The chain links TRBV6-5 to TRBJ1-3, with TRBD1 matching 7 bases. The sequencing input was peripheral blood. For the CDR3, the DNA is TGTGCCAGCAGTTACTCGAAGGGGGCGCCCGGAAACACCATATATTTT. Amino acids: CASSYSKGAPGNTIYF.